The 10 T cell receptor beta chains reported below all come from one sample, sequenced in a study of regulatory T cells in long-lasting Graves disease. Described time point: newly diagnosed GD, antithyroid drugs for less than 3 months. Preparation of the TCR library used RNA extracted from PBMCs. CDR3-region Arm-PCR and iRepertoire HTBI primers produced the TCR beta libraries. One entry per CDR3 protein results from TCRdb running MiXCR on the multiplex PCR reads. The sample records a few hundred thousand distinct CDR3 sequences, about 18% being singletons. The sample was also reused in another study, on T cells in Graves' hyperthyroidism and ophthalmopathy.

The sequencing used peripheral blood mononuclear cells (PBMCs), collected at new diagnosis, from a patient treated with antithyroid drugs. Receptors were obtained from a woman in her twenties or thirties with Graves disease.

The chain carries TRBV28 and TRBJ2-1; TRBD2 matches at 10 bases. Near its end, the DNA agrees better with TRBJ2-3, so the J call may be wrong. The V gene's germline CDR1 is MDHEN and CDR2 SYDVKM. This CDR3 has 16 amino acids. The CDR3, as DNA: TGTGCCAGCAGTCCCAATAGCGGGAGGTATGGAGATACGCAGTATTTT. Translating gives CASSPNSGRYGDTQYF.

The sample holds many counts of this clonotype. V gene TRBV18 combines with J gene TRBJ2-7; no reliable D call. V lost 1 base and J 4 bases, leaving 11 bases between the germline ends. The CDR3 sequence is 14 residues long. In germline, CDR1 is KGHSH, CDR2 LQKENI. CDR3 DNA sequence: TGTGCCAGCTCACCACGGGTAGGGTCGTACGAGCAGTACTTC. It codes for CASSPRVGSYEQYF. The complete variable domain, with remaining parts taken from reference TRBV18 and TRBJ2-7, reads NAGVMQNPRHLVRRRGQEARLRCSPMKGHSHVYWYRQLPEEGLKFMVYLQKENIIDESGMPKERFSAEFPKEGPSILRIQQVVRGDSAAYFCASSPRVGSYEQYFGPGTRLTVT.

On this clonotype itself: Given a far larger clone just one base away, this is likely a sequencing read error. The conserved phenylalanine or tryptophan is not found at the CDR3 terminus, so this likely reflects a read error. The DNA for the CDR3 is TGTGCCAGCAGTTACGGGGTTGACACTGAAGCTTTCTCT. As protein: CASSYGVDTEAFS. The V call is TRBV6-5, the J call TRBJ1-1; D uncertain. The CDR3 sequence is 13 residues long. The germline gives CDR1 MNHEY, CDR2 SVGAGI. V dropped 2 bases and J dropped 3 bases, with 7 bases sitting between them.

This clonotype has a count of ten or more. This chain connects TRBV2 to TRBJ1-6, with D uncertain. Trimming left V 2 bases short and J 9 bases short, with 8 bases between. The CDR3 length is 13 residues. In germline, CDR1 is SNHLY, CDR2 FYNNEI. The CDR3 DNA follows: TGTGCCAGCAGTGAAACCGGGATTTCACCCCTCCACTTT. Translated: CASSETGISPLHF.

In its sample, this clonotype was seen many times. The V gene is TRBV4-1, the J gene TRBJ1-2; D call uncertain. Per germline, CDR1 MGHRA and CDR2 YSYEKL. V gave up 0 bases and J gave up 4 bases, with 6 bases separating them. The CDR3 contains 13 residues. The CDR3 bases are TGCGCCAGCAGCCAAGAAAACGGCTATGGCTACACCTTC. Protein product: CASSQENGYGYTF.

Ten or more counts support this clonotype. The rearrangement joins TRBV24-1 to TRBJ2-1, with a possible D match to TRBD1 (6 bases). CDR3 size: 15 residues. The V gene lost 2 bases and the J gene lost 3 bases, with 10 bases spanning the gap. Looked up from germline, CDR1 is KGHDR and CDR2 is SFDVKD. Here the CDR3 DNA reads TGTGCCACCAGTGATTCAGGGGTTCTCTACAATGAGCAGTTCTTC. This encodes CATSDSGVLYNEQFF.

This clonotype was seen repeatedly, ten times or more. The chain uses TRBV20-1 and TRBJ1-2; 8 nucleotides align to TRBD1. Germline V gives CDR1 DFQATT, CDR2 SNEGSKA (reference sequence). V lost 6 bases to trimming and J lost 0 bases; unmatched junction nucleotides: 9. This CDR3 has 15 amino acids. The CDR3 loop reads CSAGTGSAANYGYTF. CDR3 sequence (DNA): TGCAGTGCAGGGACAGGTTCGGCAGCTAACTATGGCTACACCTTC.

Ten or more counts support this clonotype. This chain joins TRBV5-1 and TRBJ1-1, with TRBD1 identical over 7 bases. V was pared by 0 bases and J by 9 bases, with 11 bases of the junction left unmatched. CDR3 size: 15 residues. Germline assignment: CDR1 SGHRS and CDR2 YFSETQ. CDR3 protein: CASSLGGTAMRQAFF. CDR3 coding DNA: TGCGCCAGCAGCTTGGGTGGGACAGCCATGCGGCAAGCTTTCTTT.

Comment on this clonotype: It is likely a read error: a sequence one base away is far more abundant. The rearrangement links TRBV20-1 to TRBJ2-7; TRBD2 matches at 8 bases. The DNA matches TRBJ2-3 better at its end, which makes the J call doubtful. The CDR3 is 16 residues long. Germline V gives CDR1 DFQATT, CDR2 SNEGSKA (reference sequence). The DNA of the CDR3 is TGCAGTGCTAGGGCGGGACTAGTGGGGGGTCGGGATACGCAGTATTTT. It specifies CSARAGLVGGRDTQYF.

This clonotype was counted many times. The rearrangement joins TRBV12-3 or TRBV12-4 to TRBJ1-2; maybe TRBD1 (6 bases). Deletions cut 3 bases from V and 4 bases from J, with 15 bases between. The CDR3 covers 15 residues. CDR3 region: CASSFRSGAVYGYTF. Written as DNA, the CDR3 is TGTGCCAGCAGTTTTAGGTCGGGGGCCGTCTATGGCTACACCTTC.